Shown below are 9 T cell receptor beta chains from a single sample sequenced in a study of cytomegalovirus exposure and HLA in healthy donors. The PCR employed 60 Vbeta primers together with 13 Jbeta primers. The table came from immunoSEQ multiplex PCR; TCRdb's copy has only in-frame clones and leaves some out. The sample consists of about 76,000 clones, 79% of them appearing once. The specimen was PBMCs. Receptors originate from a man aged 25 to 40 in good health and CMV-seronegative.

This chain joins TRBV11-2 and TRBJ2-7; weak D call: TRBD1 (5 bases). The CDR3 contains 13 residues. Germline CDR1 and CDR2: SGHAT and FQNNGV. Trimming cost V 1 base and J 7 bases, with 11 bases left between them. In nucleotides, the CDR3 is TGTGCCAGCAGCTTAGGGGGCCCCGGGGAGCAGTACTTC. It specifies CASSLGGPGEQYF.

The chain links TRBV9 to TRBJ1-1; D is undetermined. Germline CDR1 reads SGDLS; CDR2 reads YYNGEE. The germline V and J ends were trimmed by 4 bases and 4 bases, with 14 bases remaining between them. The CDR3 consists of 14 residues. CDR3 region: CASSPRRVLTEAFF. The CDR3 DNA reads as TGTGCCAGCAGCCCAAGGAGGGTTCTCACTGAAGCTTTCTTT.

This clone was picked up one time. This chain joins TRBV2 and TRBJ2-7; D may be TRBD1 (6 bases). The CDR3 extends over 11 amino acids. Germline-derived CDR1 and CDR2 are SNHLY and FYNNEI. Trimming shortened V by 7 bases and J by 4 bases, and 8 bases separated the two germline ends. The CDR3 nucleotides are TGTGCCAGCACAGGGGCTTACGAGCAGTACTTC. Translating gives CASTGAYEQYF.

This sequence joins TRBV7-9 and TRBJ2-2, with 9 bases matching TRBD2. Germline CDR1 SEHNR, CDR2 FQNEAQ (reference sequence). CDR3 length: 15 amino acids. Trimming removed 6 bases from V and 2 bases from J; junction bases left unmatched: 4. The CDR3 here is CASRTSGSNTGELFF. DNA of the CDR3: TGTGCCAGCAGAACTAGCGGGTCAAACACCGGGGAGCTGTTTTTT.

This clone occurred a few times. The gene calls are TRBV28 and TRBJ1-2, with 9 bases identical to TRBD1. The CDR3 is made up of 16 amino acids. V lost 2 bases, J lost 5 bases, and 9 bases stayed unmatched. Germline CDR1 and CDR2: MDHEN and SYDVKM. CDR3 in DNA: TGTGCCAGCAGTTTAGCTCTCTCGGGACAGGGTTATGGCTACACCTTC. It yields the protein CASSLALSGQGYGYTF.

The V gene is TRBV5-1, the J gene TRBJ2-2, with 10 bases lining up with TRBD2. V was clipped by 4 bases and J by 2 bases; unmatched bases: 5. Germline assignment: CDR1 SGHRS and CDR2 YFSETQ. The CDR3 length is 16 residues. CDR3 coding DNA: TGCGCCAGCAGCGCCTTAGCGGGGGGAAACACCGGGGAGCTGTTTTTT. Encoded protein: CASSALAGGNTGELFF.

The table lists this clone with a count of one. The genes are TRBV9 and TRBJ2-7; D gene unclear. The CDR3 has 14 residues. Germline assignment: CDR1 SGDLS and CDR2 YYNGEE. Deletions cut 0 bases from V and 5 bases from J, with 12 bases between. DNA for the CDR3: TGTGCCAGCAGCGTAGCCGGGTATAGAGACGAGCAGTACTTC. Translated, it gives CASSVAGYRDEQYF.

The genes are TRBV30 and TRBJ1-2; TRBD1 matches 10 bases. The CDR3 is 13 amino acids. Trimming removed 5 bases from V and 3 bases from J; junction bases left unmatched: 3. CDR1 GTSNPN and CDR2 SVGIG come from the germline V gene (reference sequence). The CDR3 bases are TGTGCCTGGCAGACAGGGGGCGACTATGGCTACACCTTC. It specifies CAWQTGGDYGYTF.

Points on this clone: Relative to the germline gene, one junction end is altered; a read error may explain this. The chain uses TRBV6-5 and TRBJ2-7; 8 bases are shared with TRBD1. The V gene's germline CDR1 is MNHEY and CDR2 SVGAGI. The CDR3 consists of 12 residues. Here the CDR3 DNA reads TGTGCCAGTAGTTACGGACAGGGCATGCAGTACTTC. Protein: CASSYGQGMQYF.